This T cell receptor beta chain was sequenced for a study of T cells expressing NK-cell markers. Study-wide context: The TCR beta repertoires were obtained from sorted CD3+CD56+NKG2C+, CD3+CD56+NKG2C- and CD3+CD56-NKG2C+ T cells. Seven of the eight sequenced donors were classified as HCMV-seropositive, and one was classified as seronegative.

For this clonotype: Antigen unknown.

Study-wide results and caveats: In several donors, dominant clonotypes made up 28.3-60.1% of CD3+CD56-NKG2C+ cells. The contribution of dominant NKG2C+ clonotypes to CD8+ T cells in more than five donors was about 1.0-7.0%.

The length of the CDR3 is 17 residues. The germline CDR1 and CDR2 sequences are MDHEN and SYDVKM. TCRdb reprocessed the 5' RACE reads and keeps a single row for each CDR3 protein, giving no DNA. The specimen's table records hundreds of thousands of distinct CDR3 sequences. The sequencing input was blood T cells: a sorted CD56 or NKG2C T cell subset, CD4+ or CD8+ T cells, or bulk PBMC T cells (not recorded which). The chain carries TRBV28 and TRBJ1-3; TCRdb picks TRBD1, but there is no DNA to check that call. The receptor comes from a man aged 18-70 years in good health. The CDR3 reads CASSFPRDPDSGNTIYF.